This entry describes one T cell receptor beta chain. These data originate in a study of shared clonotypes between healthy human individuals. Naive CD8 cells lacked CD45RO and underwent positive selection for CCR7, leaving out terminally differentiated effector memory CD45RA+ cells. Free of recent acute infections or vaccinations, the donors were healthy HIV-negative adults. Within Nashville, Tennessee resided all donors, each a Caucasian adult. Germline V lookup: CDR1 MNHEY, CDR2 SMNVEV (reference sequence). Trimming at V came to 6 bases and at J to 3 bases, leaving 6 bases not matched to a gene. The CDR3 loop spans 14 amino acids. The authors distributed each subset's genomic DNA evenly over several immunoSEQ plates. Here immunoSEQ multiplex PCR was the method, and the copy in TCRdb shows in-frame clones only, minus some. Of about 2 million clones detected, roughly 94% appear once; the ten largest clones hold 0.9% to 1.4%.

This receptor was identified in a young man in good health. J is TRBJ1-2 and V is TRBV27, with 8 positions matching TRBD1. The sample was naive CD8+ T cells sorted from blood. The CDR3 DNA reads TGTGCCAGCAGCTCAGGGGGCGAATACTATGGCTACACCTTC. Translating gives CASSSGGEYYGYTF.